This T cell receptor beta chain was recovered during a study of blood T cell repertoires in COVID-19. Study-wide background: COVID-19 samples collected from the United States, Italy and Spain covered acute and convalescent phases. Nucleic acid was either cDNA or gDNA, and it came from T cells, B-cell-depleted T cells, or PBMCs.

Original methodology: From reference gene primer amplification, estimates of nucleated cell counts were derived. Sequencing was performed with immunoSEQ multiplex PCR; in TCRdb, only in-frame clones are kept and a portion is missing. V, J and clone size are taken as reported in that table, and D and trimming were inferred from the DNA itself. This table holds 240,000 or so clones, about 80% found once. V shed 2 bases, J shed 2 bases, and the junction held 4 bases outside the gene matches. CDR1 and CDR2 from the germline V gene are SNHLY and FYNNEI. The CDR3 contains 16 residues. The sample taken for sequencing was peripheral blood. The V gene is TRBV2, the J gene TRBJ2-2; 8 nucleotides align to TRBD1. The source of this sequence is a woman older than 75 with acute or convalescent COVID-19. This CDR3 is CASSEMTGDNTGELFF. DNA for the CDR3: TGTGCCAGCAGTGAAATGACAGGGGATAACACCGGGGAGCTGTTTTTT.